This T cell receptor beta chain was recovered during a study of naive and memory T cell subsets. Reverse transcription of blood and skin TCR RNA was primed at alpha and beta constant regions. MiXCR, run by TCRdb on the 5' RACE reads, gives a single entry per CDR3 protein. Seen here are more than 25,000 distinct CDR3 sequences, under 30% observed once, and the top ten hold about 1.8%. Whole-blood samples were 2 to 3 ml of peripheral blood from healthy adult volunteers. The CDR3 runs 16 residues. V shed 1 base and J 0 bases; nucleotides not matched to a gene: 7. The germline CDR1 and CDR2 sequences are SQVTM and ANQGSEA.

This receptor was taken from a female donor in good health. The chain recombines TRBV29-1 with TRBJ2-3; 7 bases fit TRBD2. The CDR3 protein is CSVEAPRGTSTDTQYF. Here the CDR3 DNA reads TGCAGCGTTGAAGCCCCGCGGGGGACTAGCACAGATACGCAGTATTTT.